The text below deals with one TCR beta chain. Method: immunoSEQ multiplex PCR; TCRdb's copy keeps in-frame clones and lacks some. Among roughly 200,000 clones listed, 80% to 85% were seen once. The sample belongs to a study of blood T cell repertoires in COVID-19. Whole-study context: Whether acute or convalescent, the COVID-19 samples came from the United States, Italy and Spain. PBMCs, B-cell-depleted T cells, or T cells were the source of the cDNA or gDNA that made up the material.

Germline V gene data show CDR1 as SGHTS and CDR2 as YDEGEE. Losses at the gene ends were 2 bases for V and 3 bases for J; bases not matched to a gene: 12. This CDR3 contains 17 residues. The material sequenced was peripheral blood. This clonotype was sampled from a man in his forties or fifties with active or convalescent COVID-19. The chain employs TRBV5-8 and TRBJ2-7, with 9 nucleotides matching TRBD1. The DNA of the CDR3 is TGTGCCAGCAGCTTTTGGACCACAGGGGGCCCAGGCTACGAGCAGTACTTC. Protein: CASSFWTTGGPGYEQYF.